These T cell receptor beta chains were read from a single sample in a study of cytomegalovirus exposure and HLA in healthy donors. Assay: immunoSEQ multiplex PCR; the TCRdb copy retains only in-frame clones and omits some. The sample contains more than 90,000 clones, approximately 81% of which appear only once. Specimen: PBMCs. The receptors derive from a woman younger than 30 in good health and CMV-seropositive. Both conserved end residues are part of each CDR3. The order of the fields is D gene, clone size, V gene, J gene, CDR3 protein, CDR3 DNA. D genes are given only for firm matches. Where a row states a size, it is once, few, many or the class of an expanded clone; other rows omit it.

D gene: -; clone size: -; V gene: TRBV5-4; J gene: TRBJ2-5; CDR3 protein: CASSLPQETQYF; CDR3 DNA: TGTGCCAGCAGCCTCCCCCAAGAGACCCAGTACTTC
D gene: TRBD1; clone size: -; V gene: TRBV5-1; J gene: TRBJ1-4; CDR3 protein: CASSITGTGDGEKLFF; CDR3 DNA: TGCGCCAGCAGCATAACCGGGACAGGGGATGGTGAAAAACTGTTTTTT
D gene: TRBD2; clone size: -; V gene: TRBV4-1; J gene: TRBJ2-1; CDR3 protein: CASSQPLAGGTYNEQFF; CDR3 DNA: TGCGCCAGCAGCCAGCCACTAGCGGGAGGTACGTACAATGAGCAGTTCTTC
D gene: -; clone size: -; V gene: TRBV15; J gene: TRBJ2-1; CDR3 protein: CATSFTRGFSYNEQFF; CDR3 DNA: TGTGCCACCAGCTTCACGAGGGGGTTCTCCTACAATGAGCAGTTCTTC
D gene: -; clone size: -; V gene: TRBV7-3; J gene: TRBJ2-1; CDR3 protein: CASSSLSHNEQFF; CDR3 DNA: TGTGCCAGCAGCTCCCTTTCTCACAATGAGCAGTTCTTC
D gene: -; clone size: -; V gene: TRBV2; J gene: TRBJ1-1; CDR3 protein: CASRPDNTEAFF; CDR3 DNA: TGTGCCAGCAGACCAGATAACACTGAAGCTTTCTTT
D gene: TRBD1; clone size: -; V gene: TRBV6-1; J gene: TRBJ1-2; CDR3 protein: CASSEAAPTGAYGYTF; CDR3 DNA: TGTGCCAGCAGTGAAGCAGCCCCGACAGGGGCCTATGGCTACACCTTC
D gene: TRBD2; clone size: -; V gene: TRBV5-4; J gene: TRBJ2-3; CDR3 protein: CASSLRREDPSDTQYF; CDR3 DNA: TGTGCCAGCAGCTTAAGACGGGAGGACCCGTCAGATACGCAGTATTTT
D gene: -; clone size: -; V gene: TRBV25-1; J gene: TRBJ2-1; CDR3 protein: CASSGAEQFF; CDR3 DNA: TGTGCCAGCTCAGGGGCTGAGCAGTTCTTC
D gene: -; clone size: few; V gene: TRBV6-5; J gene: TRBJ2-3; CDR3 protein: CASSYGQPTDTQYF; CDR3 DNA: TGTGCCAGCAGCTACGGACAGCCCACAGATACGCAGTATTTT
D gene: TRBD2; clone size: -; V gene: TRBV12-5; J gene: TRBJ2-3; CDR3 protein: CASGLGLAGPDTQYF; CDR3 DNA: TGTGCTAGTGGTTTGGGACTAGCGGGACCAGATACGCAGTATTTT
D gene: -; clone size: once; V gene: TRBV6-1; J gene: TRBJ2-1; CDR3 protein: CASRRTTRPGNEQFF; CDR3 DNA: TGTGCCAGCAGGCGCACCACTAGGCCGGGTAATGAGCAGTTCTTC
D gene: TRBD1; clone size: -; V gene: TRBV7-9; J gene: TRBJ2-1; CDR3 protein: CASSHGQGNEQFF; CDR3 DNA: TGTGCCAGCAGCCATGGACAGGGAAATGAGCAGTTCTTC
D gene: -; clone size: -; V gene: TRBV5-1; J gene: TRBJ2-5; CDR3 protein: CASSLAGTTQETQYF; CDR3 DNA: TGCGCCAGCAGCTTGGCCGGGACAACTCAAGAGACCCAGTACTTC
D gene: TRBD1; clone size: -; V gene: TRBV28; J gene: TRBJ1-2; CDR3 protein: CASSWGQGEYGYTF; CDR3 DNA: TGTGCCAGCAGCTGGGGACAGGGGGAATATGGCTACACCTTC
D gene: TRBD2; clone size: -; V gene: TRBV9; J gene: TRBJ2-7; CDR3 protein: CASSLSGRGSGEQYF; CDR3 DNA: TGTGCCAGCAGCTTAAGCGGGAGGGGATCTGGGGAGCAGTACTTC
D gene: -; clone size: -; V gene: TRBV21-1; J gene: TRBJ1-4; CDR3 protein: CASRTPGRGHNEKLFF; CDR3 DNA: TGTGCCAGCAGAACCCCGGGGAGGGGACACAATGAAAAACTGTTTTTT
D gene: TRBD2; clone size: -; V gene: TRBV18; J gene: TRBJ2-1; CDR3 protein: CASSPGLAESNEQFF; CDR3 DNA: TGTGCCAGCTCACCGGGACTAGCGGAGAGCAATGAGCAGTTCTTC
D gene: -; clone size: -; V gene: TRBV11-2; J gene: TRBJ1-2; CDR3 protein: CASSPSGRGSYGYTF; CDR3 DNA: TGTGCCAGCAGCCCTAGCGGTCGGGGCTCTTATGGCTACACCTTC
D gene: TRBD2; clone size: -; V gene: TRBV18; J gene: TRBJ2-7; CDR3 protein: CASSAIAGGSYEQYF; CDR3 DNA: TGTGCCAGCTCAGCTATAGCGGGAGGGTCCTACGAGCAGTACTTC
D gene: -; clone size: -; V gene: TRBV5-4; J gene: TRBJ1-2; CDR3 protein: CASSSSGRSGYGYTF; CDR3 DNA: TGTGCCAGCAGCTCCTCGGGAAGGTCGGGCTATGGCTACACCTTC
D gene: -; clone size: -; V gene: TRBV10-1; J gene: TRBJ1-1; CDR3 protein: CASSTGSTEAFF; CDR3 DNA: TGCGCCAGCTCGACAGGTTCGACTGAAGCTTTCTTT
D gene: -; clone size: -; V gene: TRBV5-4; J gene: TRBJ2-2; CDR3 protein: CASSLDRVGELFF; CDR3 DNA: TGTGCCAGCAGCTTGGACAGGGTCGGGGAGCTGTTTTTT
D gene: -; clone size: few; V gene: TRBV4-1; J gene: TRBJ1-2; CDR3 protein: CASSQRNGYGYTF; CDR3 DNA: TGCGCCAGCAGCCAACGCAACGGGTACGGCTACACCTTC
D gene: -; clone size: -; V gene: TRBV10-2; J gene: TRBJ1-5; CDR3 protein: CASSESGRGGNQPQHF; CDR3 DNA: TGCGCCAGCAGTGAGTCCGGCAGGGGAGGCAATCAGCCCCAGCATTTT
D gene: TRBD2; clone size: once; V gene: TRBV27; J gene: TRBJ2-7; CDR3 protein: CASQGLAGPDEQYF; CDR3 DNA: TGTGCCAGCCAGGGACTAGCGGGCCCTGACGAGCAGTACTTC
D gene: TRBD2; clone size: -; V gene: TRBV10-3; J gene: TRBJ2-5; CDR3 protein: CAISVEAGAGVPETQYF; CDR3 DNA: TGTGCCATCAGTGTAGAGGCCGGAGCGGGAGTCCCAGAGACCCAGTACTTC
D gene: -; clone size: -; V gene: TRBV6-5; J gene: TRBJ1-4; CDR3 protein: CASSSTGIPNEKLFF; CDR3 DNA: TGTGCCAGCAGTTCCACAGGGATACCCAATGAAAAACTGTTTTTT
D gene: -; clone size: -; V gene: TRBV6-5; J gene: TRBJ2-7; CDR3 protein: CASSYRSTSYEQYF; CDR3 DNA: TGTGCCAGCAGTTACAGGAGTACTTCCTACGAGCAGTACTTC
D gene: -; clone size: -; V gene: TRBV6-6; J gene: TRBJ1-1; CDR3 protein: CASSKGLRTEAFF; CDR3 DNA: TGTGCCAGCAGTAAGGGGCTGAGGACTGAAGCTTTCTTT
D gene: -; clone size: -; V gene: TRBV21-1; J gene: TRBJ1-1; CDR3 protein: CASSSCPGTGAGNTEAFF; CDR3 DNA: TGTGCCAGCAGCTCTTGCCCCGGGACAGGAGCGGGGAACACTGAAGCTTTCTTT
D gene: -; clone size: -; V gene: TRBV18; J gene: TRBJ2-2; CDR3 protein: CASSPPSRYTGELFF; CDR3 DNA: TGTGCCAGCTCACCACCGTCCAGGTACACCGGGGAGCTGTTTTTT
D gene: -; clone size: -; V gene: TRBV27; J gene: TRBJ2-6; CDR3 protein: CASSSIRGGANVLTF; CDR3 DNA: TGTGCCAGCAGTTCAATCAGGGGTGGGGCCAACGTCCTGACTTTC
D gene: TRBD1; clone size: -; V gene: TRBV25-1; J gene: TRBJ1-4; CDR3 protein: CASSDLRTGTNEKLFF; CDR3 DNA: TGTGCCAGCAGTGACCTAAGGACAGGAACTAATGAAAAACTGTTTTTT
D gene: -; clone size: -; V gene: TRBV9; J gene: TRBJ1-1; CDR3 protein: CASSERTVMNTEAFF; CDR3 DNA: TGTGCCAGCAGCGAGCGGACAGTCATGAACACTGAAGCTTTCTTT
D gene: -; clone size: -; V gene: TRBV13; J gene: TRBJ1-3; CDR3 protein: CASSFPGSGNTIYF; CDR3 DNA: TGTGCCAGCAGCTTCCCAGGCTCTGGAAACACCATATATTTT